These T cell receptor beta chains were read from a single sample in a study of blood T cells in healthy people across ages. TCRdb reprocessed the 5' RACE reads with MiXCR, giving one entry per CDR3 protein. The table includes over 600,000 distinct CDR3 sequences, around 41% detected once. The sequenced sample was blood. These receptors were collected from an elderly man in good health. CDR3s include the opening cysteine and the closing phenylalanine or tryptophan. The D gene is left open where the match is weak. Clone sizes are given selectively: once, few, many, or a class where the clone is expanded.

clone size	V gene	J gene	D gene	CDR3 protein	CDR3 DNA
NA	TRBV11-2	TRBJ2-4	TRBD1	CASSSRGTVKNIQYF	TGTGCCAGCAGCTCGAGGGGGACAGTAAAAAACATTCAGTACTTC
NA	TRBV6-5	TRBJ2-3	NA	CTSRDPNTDTQYF	TGTACCAGTAGGGACCCTAACACAGATACGCAGTATTTT
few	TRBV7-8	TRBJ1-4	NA	CASSLAGGRGSEKLFF	TGTGCCAGCAGCTTAGCCGGGGGCCGAGGATCTGAAAAACTGTTTTTT
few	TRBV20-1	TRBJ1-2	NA	CSARDLVNYGYTF	TGCAGTGCTAGAGATTTGGTTAACTATGGCTACACCTTC
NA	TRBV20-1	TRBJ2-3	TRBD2	CSAPRTSVSTDTQYF	TGCAGTGCTCCCCGGACTAGCGTAAGCACAGATACGCAGTATTTT
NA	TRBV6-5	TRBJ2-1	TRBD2	CTSSFKGLAGLNEQFF	TGTACCAGCAGTTTCAAAGGACTAGCGGGGTTAAATGAGCAGTTCTTC
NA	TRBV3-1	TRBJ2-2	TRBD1	CASSQKRQGAVNTGELFF	TGTGCCAGCAGCCAAAAACGACAGGGGGCCGTCAACACCGGGGAGCTGTTTTTT
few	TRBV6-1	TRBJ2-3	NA	CASSRLSLTSTDTQYF	TGTGCCAGCAGTCGACTGAGCCTTACTAGCACAGATACGCAGTATTTT
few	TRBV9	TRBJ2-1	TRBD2	CASSVVASGGHEQFF	TGTGCCAGCAGCGTAGTCGCTAGCGGGGGGCATGAGCAGTTCTTC
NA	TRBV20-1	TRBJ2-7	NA	CSASAPRQVAEQYF	TGCAGTGCTAGCGCCCCAAGACAGGTTGCCGAGCAGTACTTC
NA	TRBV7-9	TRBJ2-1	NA	CASSLEVSGSYNEQFF	TGTGCCAGCAGCTTAGAGGTTAGCGGAAGTTACAATGAGCAGTTCTTC
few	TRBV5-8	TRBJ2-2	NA	CASSLERSTGELFF	TGTGCCAGCAGCTTGGAACGGAGCACCGGGGAGCTGTTTTTT
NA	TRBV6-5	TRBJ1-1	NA	CASSYSNGRDTEAFF	TGTGCCAGCAGTTACTCGAATGGCAGGGACACTGAAGCTTTCTTT
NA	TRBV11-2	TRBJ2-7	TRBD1	CASSPPTGGEQYF	TGTGCCAGCAGCCCTCCAACAGGGGGCGAGCAGTACTTC
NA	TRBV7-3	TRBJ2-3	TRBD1	CASSLGDRSTDTQYF	TGTGCCAGCAGCCTAGGGGACAGGAGCACAGATACGCAGTATTTT
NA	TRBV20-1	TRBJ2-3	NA	CSARARDKSTDTQYF	TGCAGTGCTAGAGCCAGGGACAAAAGCACAGATACGCAGTATTTT
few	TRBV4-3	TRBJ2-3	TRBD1	CASSHDRASTDTQYF	TGCGCCAGCAGCCACGACAGGGCCAGCACAGATACGCAGTATTTT
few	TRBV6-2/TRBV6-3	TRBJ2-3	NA	CASSYRGGYTDTQYF	TGTGCCAGCAGTTACCGAGGGGGGTACACAGATACGCAGTATTTT
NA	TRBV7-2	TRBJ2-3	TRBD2	CASSFTLAGGNWGTDTQYF	TGTGCCAGCAGCTTTACCCTAGCGGGGGGGAACTGGGGCACAGATACGCAGTATTTT
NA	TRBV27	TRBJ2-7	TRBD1	CASSPWTGGIDEQYF	TGTGCCAGCAGTCCATGGACAGGGGGGATCGACGAGCAGTACTTC
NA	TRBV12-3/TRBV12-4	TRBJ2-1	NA	CASSWDGFSYNEQFF	TGTGCCAGCAGTTGGGACGGGTTCTCCTACAATGAGCAGTTCTTC
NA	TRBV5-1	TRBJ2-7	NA	CASSETGGVLREQYF	TGCGCCAGCAGCGAAACAGGGGGGGTCCTTCGCGAGCAGTACTTC
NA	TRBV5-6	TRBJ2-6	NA	CASSLRPRGSGANVLTF	TGTGCCAGCAGCTTGCGACCCCGCGGGTCCGGGGCCAACGTCCTGACTTTC
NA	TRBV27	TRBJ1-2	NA	CASSSSGYGGYGYTF	TGTGCCAGCAGTTCTTCAGGGTACGGGGGCTATGGCTACACCTTC
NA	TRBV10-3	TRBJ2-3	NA	CASYLDPASTDTQYF	TGTGCCAGCTACCTGGACCCCGCTAGCACAGATACGCAGTATTTT
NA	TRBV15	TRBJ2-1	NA	CATSRDGGEGWNEQFF	TGTGCCACCAGCAGAGATGGAGGAGAAGGGTGGAATGAGCAGTTCTTC
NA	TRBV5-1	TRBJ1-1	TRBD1	CASLQGGSGNTEAFF	TGCGCCAGCTTACAGGGGGGAAGTGGTAACACTGAAGCTTTCTTT
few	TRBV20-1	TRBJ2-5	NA	CSARDPGAGMQETQYF	TGCAGTGCTAGAGACCCTGGGGCGGGAATGCAAGAGACCCAGTACTTC
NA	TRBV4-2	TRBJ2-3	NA	CASSLSASDGSTDTQYF	TGTGCCAGCAGCCTATCTGCGAGCGATGGTAGCACAGATACGCAGTATTTT
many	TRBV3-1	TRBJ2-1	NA	CASSQGVQYNEQFF	TGTGCCAGCAGCCAAGGTGTCCAATACAATGAGCAGTTCTTC
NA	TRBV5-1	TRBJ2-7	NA	CASSLRVGKSYEQYF	TGCGCCAGCAGCTTGAGGGTGGGGAAGTCCTACGAGCAGTACTTC
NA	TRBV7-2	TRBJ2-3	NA	CASSPSVTSTDTQYF	TGTGCCAGCTCCCCATCGGTAACATCTACAGATACGCAGTATTTT
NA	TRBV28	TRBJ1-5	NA	CASSLSVRGGNQPQHF	TGTGCCAGCAGTTTATCAGTCCGGGGAGGTAATCAGCCCCAGCATTTT
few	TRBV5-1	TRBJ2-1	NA	CASSLEAVQVNEQFF	TGCGCCAGCAGCTTGGAGGCAGTACAAGTGAATGAGCAGTTCTTC
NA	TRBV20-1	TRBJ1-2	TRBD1	CSARGTGGYGYTF	TGCAGTGCTAGAGGGACAGGGGGATATGGCTACACCTTC
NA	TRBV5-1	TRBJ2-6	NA	CASSLPQGSPSGANVLTF	TGCGCCAGCAGCTTGCCGCAGGGGTCGCCCTCTGGGGCCAACGTCCTGACTTTC
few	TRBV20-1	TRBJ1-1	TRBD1	CSVGRVQGADEAFF	TGCAGTGTCGGGAGGGTACAGGGGGCAGATGAAGCTTTCTTT
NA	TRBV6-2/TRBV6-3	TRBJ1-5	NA	CASSSNRDRSNQPQHF	TGTGCCAGCAGTTCAAACAGGGACCGGAGCAATCAGCCCCAGCATTTT
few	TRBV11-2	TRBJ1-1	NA	CASSPPTGYTEAFF	TGTGCCAGCAGCCCCCCCACAGGTTACACTGAAGCTTTCTTT
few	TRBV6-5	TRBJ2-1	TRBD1	CASRKDREFF	TGTGCCAGCAGAAAAGACAGGGAGTTCTTC
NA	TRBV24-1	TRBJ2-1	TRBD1	CATSDRTGAYNEQFF	TGTGCCACCAGTGACAGGACAGGGGCCTACAATGAGCAGTTCTTC
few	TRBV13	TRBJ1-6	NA	CASRVGVNSPLHF	TGTGCCAGCAGGGTGGGGGTAAATTCACCCCTCCACTTT
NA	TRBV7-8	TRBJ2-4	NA	CASSLSNYGSVQYF	TGTGCCAGCAGCTTATCCAATTATGGGTCGGTGCAGTACTTC
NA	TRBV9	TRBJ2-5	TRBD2	CASSVTAGGVETQYF	TGTGCCAGCAGCGTAACGGCGGGAGGAGTGGAGACCCAGTACTTC
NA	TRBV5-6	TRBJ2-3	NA	CASSLDPNPTDTQYF	TGTGCCAGCAGCTTGGACCCAAACCCAACAGATACGCAGTATTTT
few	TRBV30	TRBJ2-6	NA	CAALGGVGANVLTF	TGTGCCGCCCTGGGGGGCGTTGGGGCCAACGTCCTGACTTTC
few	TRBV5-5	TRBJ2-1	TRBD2	CASSLLAGVNNEQFF	TGTGCCAGCAGCCTTCTAGCGGGAGTCAACAATGAGCAGTTCTTC
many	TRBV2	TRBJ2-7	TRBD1	CASLRDRGMEYEQYF	TGTGCCAGCCTCCGGGACAGGGGAATGGAGTACGAGCAGTACTTC
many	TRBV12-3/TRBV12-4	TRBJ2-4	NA	CASSPRLQGNIQYF	TGTGCCAGCAGTCCCCGATTACAGGGAAACATTCAGTACTTC
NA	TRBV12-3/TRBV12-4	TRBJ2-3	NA	CASDGQPEGTDTQYF	TGTGCCAGCGACGGCCAGCCGGAGGGCACAGATACGCAGTATTTT
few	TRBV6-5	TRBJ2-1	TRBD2	CASRGGGTSGRYEQFF	TGTGCCAGCAGGGGAGGCGGGACTAGCGGGAGATATGAGCAGTTCTTC
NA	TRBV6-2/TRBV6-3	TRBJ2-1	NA	CASSWTRDPYNEQFF	TGTGCCAGCAGTTGGACAAGGGACCCCTACAATGAGCAGTTCTTC
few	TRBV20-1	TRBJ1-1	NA	CSARIGGNFPEAFF	TGCAGTGCTAGGATAGGTGGGAACTTCCCTGAAGCTTTCTTT
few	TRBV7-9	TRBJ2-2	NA	CASSLQAGSGNTGELFF	TGTGCCAGCAGCTTGCAGGCCGGGTCAGGGAACACCGGGGAGCTGTTTTTT
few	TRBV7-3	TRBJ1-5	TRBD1	CASSLGPGQVHQPQHF	TGTGCCAGCAGCTTAGGGCCCGGACAGGTCCATCAGCCCCAGCATTTT
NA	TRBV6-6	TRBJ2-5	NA	CASSSPGGGMETQYF	TGTGCCAGCAGTTCCCCTGGGGGAGGTATGGAGACCCAGTACTTC
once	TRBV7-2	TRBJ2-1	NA	CASSVARVYEQFF	TGTGCCAGCAGCGTAGCCCGGGTTTATGAGCAGTTCTTC
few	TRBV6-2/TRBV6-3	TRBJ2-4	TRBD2	CASSYGVGSREQYF	TGTGCCAGCAGTTACGGAGTAGGCTCGCGGGAGCAGTACTTC
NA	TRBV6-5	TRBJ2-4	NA	CASSYSGSIAKNIQYF	TGTGCCAGCAGTTACTCGGGCAGTATAGCCAAAAACATTCAGTACTTC
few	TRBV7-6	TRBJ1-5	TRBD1	CASSPGTDHQPQHF	TGTGCCAGCAGCCCCGGGACAGACCATCAGCCCCAGCATTTT